This is a list of T cell receptor beta chains from one sample in a study of T cells in Graves' hyperthyroidism and ophthalmopathy. In TCRdb, the multiplex PCR reads were re-called with MiXCR into one record per CDR3 protein. The data show about 210,000 distinct CDR3 sequences, about 16% seen once. Sample: blood. The source is a middle-aged man with Graves' hyperthyroidism. CDR3s include the opening cysteine and the closing phenylalanine or tryptophan. A clone size is listed for some rows: how often the clone was seen (once, few, many), or a class if it is expanded.

>-|TRBJ2-5|TRBV5-4
CASSLEFRETQYF
>many|TRBJ1-1|TRBV13
CASSFTGGRTEAFF
>many|TRBJ2-7|TRBV9
CASSVGGGATYEQYF
>many|TRBJ2-3|TRBV20-1
CSAKSQMGTDTQYF
>few|TRBJ2-2|TRBV19
CASSPIANTGELFF
>few|TRBJ1-3|TRBV5-1
CASSLEPTSGNTIYF
>many|TRBJ1-1|TRBV12-3/TRBV12-4
CASSLVTLGTEAFF
>many|TRBJ2-2|TRBV18
CASAWTGNTGELFF
>once|TRBJ1-1|TRBV27
CASSLIGDATEAFF
>few|TRBJ2-1|TRBV24-1
CATSSTSGASNEQFF
>few|TRBJ2-3|TRBV18
CASSSEGDTQYF
>many|TRBJ1-2|TRBV20-1
CSARVGENVYTF
>few|TRBJ2-5|TRBV2
CASRTGNLQETQYF
>many|TRBJ2-7|TRBV20-1
CSARGVAGVDEQYF
>many|TRBJ2-1|TRBV12-3/TRBV12-4
CASGLAGGYEQFF
>-|TRBJ2-7|TRBV5-1
CASSRTGDMERYF
>-|TRBJ2-2|TRBV4-2
CASSPTTGGLSGELFF
>many|TRBJ1-1|TRBV7-2
CASSLQGIDTEAFF
>-|TRBJ2-7|TRBV2
CASSPGGQGSEQYF
>many|TRBJ1-2|TRBV20-1
CSARDLVGQGENGYTF
>many|TRBJ1-4|TRBV2
CASRHQGAEEKLFF
>few|TRBJ2-3|TRBV20-1
CSAGIWTSAADTQYF
>few|TRBJ2-3|TRBV7-2
CASSHTGLAGDTQYF
>many|TRBJ1-5|TRBV7-9
CASSSYREGPQHF
>few|TRBJ2-5|TRBV29-1
CSVAVVGQAVETQYF
>many|TRBJ1-6|TRBV7-2
CASSFTDRGLGSPLHF
>many|TRBJ2-3|TRBV20-1
CSAPSAGALDTQYF
>-|TRBJ2-1|TRBV7-9
CASSLEWGNYNEQFF
>many|TRBJ1-1|TRBV6-1
CASSSGTGLRNTEAFF
>many|TRBJ2-3|TRBV18
CASSPTGLGTQYF
>-|TRBJ1-1|TRBV5-1
CASSLARQGRRTEAFF
>many|TRBJ2-5|TRBV5-5
CASSLGTSGGAQETQYF
>many|TRBJ2-1|TRBV5-6
CASSLFGTGPGGEQFF
>few|TRBJ2-2|TRBV7-8
CASSQDRADTGELFF
>many|TRBJ2-5|TRBV7-8
CASSYGTGAGETQYF
>many|TRBJ2-1|TRBV28
CASSFLRYNEQFF
>few|TRBJ1-2|TRBV20-1
CSAPYKDSAPF
>-|TRBJ2-1|TRBV29-1
CSVGGLAGKEQFF
>many|TRBJ2-5|TRBV7-2
CASSLGGDRGIWETQYF
>many|TRBJ2-3|TRBV20-1
CSATPLMGGRTDTQYF